This T cell receptor beta chain was recorded in a study of T cell responses to AZD1222 COVID-19 vaccine. The table came from immunoSEQ multiplex PCR; TCRdb's copy has only in-frame clones and leaves some out. The sample lists fewer than 130,000 clones, around 90% seen once, with around 14% in the top ten. CDR3 length: 12 amino acids. The germline gives CDR1 MDHEN, CDR2 SYDVKM. V dropped 3 bases and J dropped 3 bases, with 6 bases sitting between them. Study observations and caveats: Reportedly, close to half of spike-specific TCRs are directed against unmutated variant regions.

A word on this clone: Its antigen is undetermined.

The genes are TRBV28 and TRBJ2-7; D not resolved. The receptor's source is an adult who received the AZD1222 COVID-19 vaccine. The starting material was peripheral blood, obtained 28 days after the second AZD1222 dose. The CDR3 nucleotides are TGTGCCAGCAGTTTGCGTGACTACGAGCAGTACTTC. Translating gives CASSLRDYEQYF.